The present T cell receptor beta chain was sequenced within a study of T cell repertoires in cytomegalovirus infection. Study in general: CMV epitopes used comprised recently identified HLA-C-restricted ones and well-studied HLA-B-restricted ones. From public TCR beta signatures came an indication of both CMV infection and matching HLA type.

Study outcomes and limitations: What dominated the ex vivo response were HLA-C-restricted CMV-specific TCR beta clonotypes.

This clonotype was picked up many times. What it recognizes is unknown. Germline CDR1 is SGHVS and CDR2 is FQNEAQ. This CDR3 is built from 18 residues. V lost 3 bases and J 2 bases, leaving 20 bases between the germline ends. MiXCR, run by TCRdb on the reads, gives a single entry per CDR3 protein. The table has roughly 990,000 distinct CDR3 sequences, around 32% seen once. This receptor was obtained from a human donor in good health (CMV status not recorded). Some clones in this sample may be carry-over from other donors' samples. The chain has TRBV7-8 and TRBJ1-5; tentatively, D is TRBD1 (6 bases). This specimen was cultured CD8+ T cells from PBMCs, taken from culture after CMV antigen stimulation. CDR3 loop: CASSFFLPGDAGNQPQHF. The DNA of the CDR3 is TGTGCCAGCAGCTTTTTCCTACCAGGGGACGCGGGCAATCAGCCCCAGCATTTT.